The 10 T cell receptor beta chains in this list originate from one sample, sequenced in a study of T cell changes during pregnancy in multiple sclerosis. Using immunoSEQ multiplex PCR, the repertoire was profiled, and TCRdb retains in-frame clones only, with some absent. This repertoire shows approximately 70,000 clones, around nine tenths found once; its top ten account for around 1.6%. Specimen: peripheral blood, collected in the first trimester of pregnancy. The receptors derive from a female donor in good health, enrolled as a control in a pregnancy study.

This chain connects TRBV4-1 to TRBJ2-2, with 7 bases lining up with TRBD2. The V gene end was trimmed by 4 bases and the J gene end by 6 bases; junction bases not matched to a gene: 5. This CDR3 has 14 amino acids. Germline V gives CDR1 MGHRA, CDR2 YSYEKL. The CDR3 DNA reads as TGCGCCAGCAGCCCAAAACTAGCGTCCGGGGAGCTGTTTTTT. It codes for CASSPKLASGELFF.

The chain carries TRBV19 and TRBJ2-7, with 10 bases aligning to TRBD1. The CDR3 totals 14 residues. J lost 5 bases, V lost 7 bases, and 8 bases had no gene match. From germline, CDR1 is LNHDA and CDR2 SQIVND (reference sequence). CDR3: CASTPGQGFNEQYF. The CDR3 nucleotides read TGTGCCAGTACCCCGGGACAGGGGTTCAACGAGCAGTACTTC.

V usage is TRBV27 and J usage is TRBJ2-7, with TRBD2 matching over 11 bases. The V gene end was trimmed by 5 bases and the J gene end by 3 bases; junction bases not matched to a gene: 3. The CDR3 has 14 amino acids. Looked up from germline, CDR1 is MNHEY and CDR2 is SMNVEV (reference sequence). The CDR3 reads CASSASGRIYEQYF. DNA for the CDR3: TGTGCCAGCAGTGCTAGCGGGAGGATCTACGAGCAGTACTTC.

The rearrangement uses TRBV4-1 and TRBJ1-1, with TRBD1 matching 8 bases. Germline-derived CDR1 and CDR2 are MGHRA and YSYEKL. The CDR3 consists of 15 residues. Germline trimming cut 6 bases from V and 1 base from J; bases unmatched to any gene: 7. Here the CDR3 DNA reads TGCGCCAGCAGACAACCGGGACAGGAGAACACTGAAGCTTTCTTT. It specifies CASRQPGQENTEAFF.

V usage is TRBV28 and J usage is TRBJ2-1; 7 bases align to TRBD2. CDR3 length equals 15 residues. From germline, CDR1 is MDHEN and CDR2 SYDVKM. The V segment lost 3 bases and the J segment 4 bases; nucleotides outside the gene matches: 6. The CDR3 DNA reads TGTGCCAGCAGTTTGGCTAGCGGTCGTTACAATGAGCAGTTCTTC. This sequence encodes CASSLASGRYNEQFF.

The chain couples TRBV28 to TRBJ1-2, with 12 bases lining up with TRBD1. J gave up 8 bases and V 5 bases, and 6 bases lay outside the gene matches. This CDR3 has 14 amino acids. The germline gives CDR1 MDHEN, CDR2 SYDVKM. The CDR3 reads CASSRDRGQGGYTF. In DNA form, the CDR3 reads TGTGCCAGCAGTCGGGACAGGGGGCAGGGGGGCTACACCTTC.

This clone was seen only once. The chain recombines TRBV19 with TRBJ1-5; D remains ambiguous. V was clipped by 7 bases and J by 0 bases, with 13 bases between them. CDR1 and CDR2 from the germline V gene are LNHDA and SQIVND (reference sequence). The CDR3 is 15 amino acids. The chain's CDR3 is CASTRRGDSNQPQHF. In DNA form, the CDR3 reads TGTGCCAGTACTCGACGGGGAGATAGCAATCAGCCCCAGCATTTT.

The chain combines TRBV5-1 with TRBJ2-7; 9 bases map to TRBD2. The CDR3 is 14 residues long. V shed 2 bases, J shed 6 bases, and the junction held 6 bases outside the gene matches. CDR1 is SGHRS, CDR2 YFSETQ, per germline. CDR3 DNA: TGCGCCAGCAGCTTCAGCGGAGCGGGGGGCGAGCAGTACTTC. It is translated as CASSFSGAGGEQYF.

The rearrangement links TRBV18 to TRBJ2-7; 7 bases line up with TRBD1. Looked up from germline, CDR1 is KGHSH and CDR2 is LQKENI. The CDR3 has 15 amino acids. V shed 5 bases, J shed 2 bases, and the junction held 9 bases outside the gene matches. The CDR3 DNA sequence: TGTGCCAGCTCATCGGGACAGCTAGTCACCTACGAGCAGTACTTC. Residues: CASSSGQLVTYEQYF.

This chain connects TRBV6-5 to TRBJ2-7, with 10 bases that match TRBD2. Per germline, CDR1 MNHEY and CDR2 SVGAGI. V dropped 8 bases and J dropped 7; count of bases not matched to a gene: 11. This CDR3 spans 14 amino acids. Written as DNA, the CDR3 is TGTGCCAGCGAGGGAGCGGGAGGGCCTGGGGAGCAGTACTTC. Translating it yields CASEGAGGPGEQYF.